This is a list of T cell receptor beta chains from one sample in a study of tumor-infiltrating lymphocytes in primary liver carcinoma. MiXCR, applied by TCRdb to the multiplex PCR reads, yields one record per CDR3 protein. The profile shows around 54,000 distinct CDR3 sequences, over 65% of them singletons. The sample consisted of liver tumor tissue from sampling region 2. Every receptor here comes from a man aged 35 to 55 with primary liver carcinoma and hepatitis B virus infection. Each CDR3 is given with its conserved first and last residue. D genes are given only for firm matches. Not all rows give a size; the values are once, few, many and, for expanded clones, a class.

d_call	cdr3_length	v_call	j_call	clone_size	cdr3_aa	cdr3_nt
-	14	TRBV10-1	TRBJ2-1	-	CASSSRSSYNGQFF	TGCGCCAGCAGCAGCAGAAGCTCCTACAATGGGCAGTTCTTC
TRBD2	14	TRBV7-2	TRBJ2-7	-	CASSWSSGTYEEYF	TGTGCAAGCAGCTGGAGTAGCGGGACCTACGAGGAGTACTTC
-	12	TRBV7-6	TRBJ2-7	-	CVSSEGLYEQYF	TGTGTCAGCAGCGAGGGATTGTACGAGCAGTACTTC
TRBD2	16	TRBV11-2	TRBJ2-3	-	CARSLEGLAWTDTQYF	TGTGCACGCAGCTTAGAGGGACTAGCGTGGACAGATACGCAATATTTT
-	13	TRBV4-2	TRBJ2-7	-	CARSQLLAYEQYF	TGTGCCAGAAGCCAGCTTCTGGCCTACGAGCAGTACTTC
TRBD1	16	TRBV25-1	TRBJ1-2	few	CASSEYATGLVKGYTF	TGTGCCAGCAGTGAGTATGCGACAGGGTTGGTGAAAGGCTACACCTTC
-	15	TRBV4-1	TRBJ2-1	-	CASSQVSGSSREQFF	TGCGCAAGCAGCCAAGTTTCTGGCAGCTCAAGGGAGCAGTTCTTC
-	17	TRBV11-2	TRBJ2-3	-	CASSLGSRRGPQDTQYF	TGTGCCAGCAGCTTAGGGAGCAGGAGGGGGCCTCAAGATACGCAGTATTTT
-	16	TRBV28	TRBJ2-2	many	CASSPHGLPNTGELFF	TGTGCCAGCAGTCCACATGGGCTGCCGAACACCGGGGAGCTGTTTTTT
TRBD2	14	TRBV4-1	TRBJ2-3	-	CASSGGREIDTQCF	TGCGCCAGCAGTGGCGGGAGGGAGATAGATACGCAGTGTTTT
-	12	TRBV30	TRBJ1-6	many	CAWNEGDSPLHF	TGTGCCTGGAACGAAGGTGATTCACCCCTCCACTTT
-	14	TRBV11-2	TRBJ2-7	once	CASSITDAVYAQYF	TGTGCCAGCAGCATAACTGACGCTGTCTACGCGCAGTACTTC
TRBD2	16	TRBV25-1	TRBJ2-2	-	CASKGLSGGNTGELFF	TGTGCCAGCAAAGGACTATCGGGAGGGAACACCGGGGAACTGTTTTTT
TRBD2	16	TRBV11-2	TRBJ2-1	-	CASSFSSTSGRVGGFF	TGTGCCAGCAGCTTCTCTTCGACTAGCGGGAGGGTAGGCGGGTTCTTC
-	15	TRBV28	TRBJ1-1	-	CASSYRGSGGAEAFF	TGTGCCAGCAGTTACCGTGGCAGTGGAGGCGCTGAAGCTTTCTTT
-	13	TRBV19	TRBJ2-1	few	CASTVNGYNEQLF	TGTGCCAGCACCGTTAACGGTTACAATGAGCAGCTCTTC
-	15	TRBV29-1	TRBJ2-1	many	CSVEGGIESYNEQFF	TGCAGCGTTGAAGGGGGGATTGAATCCTACAATGAGCAGTTCTTC
-	15	TRBV11-2	TRBJ2-5	-	CASNLRPGDGETQYF	TGTGCTAGCAACTTAAGGCCCGGGGACGGGGAAACCCAGTACTTC
-	16	TRBV6-1	TRBJ2-2	-	CASSESRQENTGELFF	TGTGCCAGCAGTGAAAGTCGACAGGAAAACACCGGGGAGCTGTTTTTT
TRBD2	20	TRBV4-1	TRBJ2-1	-	CASSSSDSGLAGGPGNEQIF	TGTGCCAGTAGCTCCTCAGACAGCGGACTAGCGGGAGGGCCGGGAAATGAGCAGATCTTC
-	14	TRBV6-5	TRBJ1-5	-	CASSKLHVNQPQHF	TGTGCCAGCAGTAAATTACATGTGAATCAGCCCCAGCATTTT
TRBD1	14	TRBV29-1	TRBJ1-2	-	CRVALPGQAYGYTF	TGCAGGGTTGCACTCCCCGGACAGGCCTATGGATACACCTTC
TRBD2	15	TRBV7-3	TRBJ2-1	many	CASSPRGGQGNEQFF	TGTGCCAGCAGCCCCCGGGGGGGCCAGGGGAATGAGCAGTTCTTC
-	15	TRBV7-9	TRBJ1-6	-	CASSLTTGFRSPLHF	TGCGCCAGCAGCTTAACCACAGGGTTTCGATCACCCCTCCACTTT
-	13	TRBV6-1	TRBJ2-3	-	CASSQNGTDMQYF	TGTGCCAGCAGTCAGAACGGCACAGATATGCAGTATTTT
-	16	TRBV5-4	TRBJ2-1	-	CASSARGGTVNNEQFF	TGTGCCAGCAGCGCCAGGGGGGGGACCGTCAACAATGAACAGTTCTTC
TRBD1	16	TRBV24-1	TRBJ2-1	many	CATSDFQRTGSDEQFF	TGTGCCACCAGTGATTTTCAACGGACAGGGAGCGATGAGCAGTTCTTC
-	14	TRBV11-1	TRBJ2-5	once	CASSFRVGAQTHYF	TGCGCCAGCAGCTTCCGCGTCGGGGCGCAGACCCATTACTTC
TRBD1	17	TRBV12-3/TRBV12-4	TRBJ2-3	few	CASSVGQGPSSTDTQYF	TGTGCCAGCAGTGTGGGACAGGGACCATCTAGCACAGATACGCAGTATTTT
-	16	TRBV11-2	TRBJ2-1	-	CASSLDIRLTMDEQFF	TGTGCCAGCAGCTTGGATATCAGACTAACCATGGATGAGCAGTTCTTC
TRBD1	14	TRBV7-2	TRBJ1-2	few	CASIGTGGNYGYTF	TGTGCCAGCATTGGGACAGGAGGGAATTATGGCTACACCTTC
TRBD2	18	TRBV12-3/TRBV12-4	TRBJ2-1	-	CASNEPKASGSSYNEQFF	TGTGCCAGTAATGAGCCAAAGGCTAGCGGAAGCTCCTACAATGAGCAGTTCTTC
-	16	TRBV5-1	TRBJ2-7	-	CTSSLAGSGSSYEQYF	TGCACCAGCAGCTTGGCCGGAAGTGGGAGCTCCTACGAGCAGTACTTC
-	15	TRBV10-3	TRBJ1-1	-	CAIGPGGDRNTEALF	TGTGCCATCGGTCCGGGGGGCGATCGGAACACTGAAGCTTTATTC
-	12	TRBV7-9	TRBJ2-7	-	CTSSLGVNEQYF	TGTACCAGCAGCTTAGGAGTAAACGAGCAGTACTTC
-	13	TRBV29-1	TRBJ2-5	-	CSVGERAAETRYF	TGCAGCGTCGGTGAGAGGGCCGCTGAGACCCGGTACTTC
TRBD1	13	TRBV6-5	TRBJ2-7	-	CASNRDRDYEHYF	TGTGCCAGTAACCGGGACAGGGACTACGAGCACTACTTC
TRBD1	20	TRBV4-1	TRBJ1-6	-	CANSQEAGQGNPSHNSPLHF	TGCGCCAACAGCCAAGAGGCAGGACAGGGGAATCCGTCTCATAATTCACCCCTCCACTTT
-	14	TRBV10-3	TRBJ2-5	-	CAISDYWKQETQNF	TGTGCCATCAGTGACTACTGGAAACAAGAGACCCAGAACTTC
-	11	TRBV13	TRBJ2-1	-	CASSLISEHLF	TGTGCCAGCAGCTTAATAAGTGAGCATCTCTTC
-	13	TRBV29-1	TRBJ2-5	once	CSVGVRAAETHYF	TGCAGCGTTGGCGTGAGGGCCGCTGAGACCCACTACTTC
-	14	TRBV5-1	TRBJ2-2	-	CTSSLGANTGELFF	TGCACCAGCAGCTTGGGGGCGAACACCGGGGAACTGTTTTTT
-	14	TRBV5-1	TRBJ2-5	many	CASSPTEFQETQYF	TGCGCCAGCAGCCCGACAGAGTTCCAAGAGACCCAGTACTTC
-	14	TRBV2	TRBJ2-1	-	CASRRDTQGNEQFF	TGTGCCAGCAGGCGGGACACCCAAGGCAATGAGCAGTTCTTC
-	15	TRBV6-5	TRBJ1-4	once	CASRSKVAGSEKLFF	TGTGCCAGCAGGTCTAAGGTGGCAGGGAGTGAAAAACTGTTTTTT
TRBD2	16	TRBV11-3	TRBJ2-1	medium-sized	CASSLSGTSGRGEQFF	TGTGCCAGCAGCTTATCAGGGACTAGCGGGAGAGGTGAGCAGTTCTTC
-	14	TRBV6-6	TRBJ2-7	-	CAVGGQQYFFERYF	TGTGCCGTCGGGGGACAGCAGTATTTCTTCGAGCGGTACTTC
-	16	TRBV11-1	TRBJ2-1	-	CASNLGLGPPTHEQFF	TGTGCCAGCAACTTAGGTCTGGGACCTCCTACGCATGAGCAGTTCTTC
-	17	TRBV5-5	TRBJ2-1	-	CASSWAPLVATKDEQFF	TGTGCCAGTAGCTGGGCCCCCCTAGTGGCGACGAAGGATGAGCAGTTCTTC
-	15	TRBV4-1	TRBJ2-5	-	CASSQDTNGQEAQYF	TGCGCCAGCAGCCAAGATACGAATGGCCAAGAGGCCCAGTACTTC
TRBD1	13	TRBV6-6	TRBJ1-6	-	CASSTTGRSPLQF	TGCGCCAGCAGTACGACAGGGCGTTCACCCCTCCAGTTT
-	15	TRBV9	TRBJ2-3	-	CASSVGGADTDTQYF	TGTGCCAGCAGCGTGGGGGGCGCAGACACAGATACGCAGTATTTT
-	13	TRBV7-8	TRBJ2-7	many	CASSLGTVWEQYF	TGTGCCAGCAGCTTAGGGACGGTCTGGGAGCAGTACTTC
TRBD1	16	TRBV6-2/TRBV6-3	TRBJ2-6	once	CASSLGQGIGANVLTF	TGTGCCAGCAGCCTCGGACAGGGTATTGGGGCCAATGTCCTGACTTTC
-	12	TRBV29-1	TRBJ2-5	-	CSVDGGLETQYF	TGCAGCGTAGATGGGGGACTAGAGACCCAGTACTTC
-	12	TRBV6-1	TRBJ1-1	-	CDSSDPYAGAFF	TGTGACAGCAGTGATCCGTACGCTGGAGCTTTCTTT
-	14	TRBV5-5	TRBJ1-1	once	CANGLVPENTEAFF	TGTGCCAACGGCTTGGTCCCAGAGAACACTGAAGCTTTCTTT
-	15	TRBV11-2	TRBJ2-7	-	CASSSTGGRRNEQYF	TGTGCCAGCAGCTCTACAGGAGGCCGGAGAAACGAGCAGTACTTC
TRBD2	17	TRBV6-5	TRBJ2-1	-	CASSYLAGHRLYNKQFF	TGTGCCAGCAGTTACTTAGCGGGCCACCGATTATACAATAAGCAGTTCTTC